These T cell receptor beta chains were read from a single sample in a study of blood T cell repertoires in COVID-19. Clones were sequenced by immunoSEQ multiplex PCR, and TCRdb holds only the in-frame ones, with some missing. The sample shows 50,000 to 70,000 clones, over 80% of them seen only once. The sample comprised peripheral blood. The receptors were gathered from a human donor with active COVID-19. The donor label of this sample is uncertain. The conserved cysteine and the conserved F or W are not part of the CDR3 here.

J gene	V gene	CDR3 protein
TRBJ2-5	TRBV7-2	ASSPPRVQGAQRETQY
TRBJ2-1	TRBV18	ASSPSTSGNNEQF
TRBJ1-2	TRBV4-1	ASSPSHLTGGLGYT
TRBJ1-3	TRBV28	ASRQTLGGGLSGNTIY
TRBJ2-2	TRBV10-2	ASSSAGELF
TRBJ2-7	TRBV27	ASSLKRLAGGRGSYEQY
TRBJ2-7	TRBV6-5	ASSLGGPPYEQY
TRBJ1-2	TRBV5-3	ARSLFLIGYT
TRBJ2-7	TRBV3-1/TRBV3-2	ASSQEGKSLAGCSSYEQY
TRBJ2-3	TRBV5-1	ASSFSTYRGGNRTDTQY
TRBJ2-6	TRBV4-1	ASSQELGSSGANVLT
TRBJ1-1	TRBV10-3	AIREWGQQNTEAF
TRBJ2-3	TRBV7-8	ASSFIGSGTDTQY
TRBJ2-1	TRBV9	ASSVRPRLAGGREQF
TRBJ2-1	TRBV9	ASSVGTSGIHNEQF
TRBJ1-6	TRBV27	ASSLSGGSPLH
TRBJ2-1	TRBV4-2	ASSQELRTSGGRSYNEQF
TRBJ1-2	TRBV4-1	ASSQVGQKTIYGYT
TRBJ1-6	TRBV9	ASSVSPGTVNSPLH
TRBJ2-1	TRBV19	ASSPGSYNEQF
TRBJ2-5	TRBV5-4	ASSDDLLLETQY
TRBJ2-7	TRBV4-3	ASSQFFPSGGYEQY
TRBJ2-6	TRBV5-1	ASSSRQGAQSGANVLT
TRBJ1-1	TRBV4-1	ASSQVPNRGITEAF
TRBJ2-2	TRBV4-1	ASSQAPAGELF
TRBJ2-2	TRBV7-6	ASSLVSGSNTGELF
TRBJ2-2	TRBV5-1	ASSLNTNTGELF
TRBJ1-2	TRBV7-9	ASRAGTDYGYT
TRBJ2-7	TRBV7-9	ASSLATGSDEQY
TRBJ1-6	TRBV5-4	ASSLAGQGARGPLH
TRBJ2-7	TRBV24-1	ATSDALAGGLYEQY
TRBJ1-1	TRBV9	ASSPGTGGGRTEAF
TRBJ1-1	TRBV6-5	ASSRTANTEAF
TRBJ2-2	TRBV19	ASLISGGNTGELF
TRBJ1-5	TRBV28	ASMDNYSNQPQH
TRBJ1-1	TRBV5-1	ASSLESGVNTEAF
TRBJ2-7	TRBV5-1	ASSWDMASYEQY
TRBJ2-3	TRBV4-2	ASSQDSLAGGEDTQY
TRBJ2-2	TRBV30	AWRQGPGELF
TRBJ2-1	TRBV9	ASSAAGTDNEQF
TRBJ2-3	TRBV19	ASRPGLAFSTDTQY
TRBJ1-1	TRBV10-3	AISGTGTTEAF
TRBJ1-2	TRBV29-1	SVDGQAQYYGYT
TRBJ2-3	TRBV18	ASSLLIAGGANTDTQY
TRBJ2-1	TRBV2	ASSENSGGEQF
TRBJ1-2	TRBV4-2	ASSRSIGYGYT
TRBJ2-6	TRBV7-8	ASSFGLAGVKSGANVLT
TRBJ2-1	TRBV7-9	ASSPRLAGVSRYNEQF
TRBJ2-3	TRBV6-2/TRBV6-3	ASSLVIAGVEDTQY
TRBJ2-7	TRBV6-2/TRBV6-3	ASSPRDRGSYEQY
TRBJ2-5	TRBV7-6	ASSSFSGRQETQY
TRBJ2-1	TRBV7-6	ASSTSSALYNEQF
TRBJ2-1	TRBV2	ASTRDSSYNEQF
TRBJ2-7	TRBV11-2	ASSSSYEQY